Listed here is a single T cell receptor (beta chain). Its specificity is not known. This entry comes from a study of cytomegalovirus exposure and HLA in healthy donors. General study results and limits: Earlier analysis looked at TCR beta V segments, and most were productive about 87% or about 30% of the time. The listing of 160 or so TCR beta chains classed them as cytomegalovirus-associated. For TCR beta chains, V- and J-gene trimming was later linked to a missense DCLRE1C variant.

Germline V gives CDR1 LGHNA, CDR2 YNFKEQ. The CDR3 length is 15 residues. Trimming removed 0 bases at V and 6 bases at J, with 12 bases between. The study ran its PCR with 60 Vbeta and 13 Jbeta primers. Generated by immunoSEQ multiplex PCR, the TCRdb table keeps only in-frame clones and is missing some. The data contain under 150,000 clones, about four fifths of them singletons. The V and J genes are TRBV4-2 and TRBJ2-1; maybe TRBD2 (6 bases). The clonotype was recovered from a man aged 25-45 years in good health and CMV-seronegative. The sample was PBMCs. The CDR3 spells CASSQDGIAVNEQFF. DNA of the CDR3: TGTGCCAGCAGCCAAGATGGGATAGCGGTCAATGAGCAGTTCTTC.